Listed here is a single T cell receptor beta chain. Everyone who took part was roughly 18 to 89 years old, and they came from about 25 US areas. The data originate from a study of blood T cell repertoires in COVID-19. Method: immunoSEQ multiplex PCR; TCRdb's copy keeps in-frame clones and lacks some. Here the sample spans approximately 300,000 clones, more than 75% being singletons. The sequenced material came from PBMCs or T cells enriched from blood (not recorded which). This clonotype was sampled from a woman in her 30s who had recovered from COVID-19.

The CDR3 sequence: CASSRRTSGGPVYNEQFF. CDR3 DNA: TGCGCCAGCAGCCGACGGACTAGCGGGGGGCCCGTCTACAATGAGCAGTTCTTC. The chain employs TRBV5-1 and TRBJ2-1; 14 bases fit TRBD2. CDR3 length: 18 amino acids. The V segment lost 4 bases and the J segment 3 bases; nucleotides outside the gene matches: 9. Per germline, CDR1 SGHRS and CDR2 YFSETQ.